The rows below give T cell receptor beta chains drawn from one sample of a study of beta chain features in type 1 diabetes. Produced via immunoSEQ multiplex PCR; TCRdb's table is partial and in-frame only. Of 200,000 to 300,000 clones listed, about a fifth are singletons. Sequencing input: naive CD4+ T cells from blood. Receptors were obtained from a woman aged 40 to 50 with type 1 diabetes. Both conserved end residues are part of each CDR3. A D gene is named only where the DNA matches it firmly. The size of a clone is reported for some rows only, either as once, few or many, or as a class for expanded clones.

abundance: NA; d_gene: NA; j_gene: TRBJ1-1; v_gene: TRBV28; CDR3aa: CASSLVGGEGTEAFF; CDR3nt: TGTGCCAGCAGTTTGGTAGGAGGGGAGGGCACTGAAGCTTTCTTT
abundance: few; d_gene: NA; j_gene: TRBJ1-1; v_gene: TRBV30; CDR3aa: CAWSVTGRGTEAFF; CDR3nt: TGTGCCTGGAGTGTAACCGGGAGGGGCACTGAAGCTTTCTTT
abundance: NA; d_gene: NA; j_gene: TRBJ1-4; v_gene: TRBV30; CDR3aa: CAWSASPELKLFF; CDR3nt: TGTGCCTGGAGTGCCTCCCCCGAGTTGAAACTGTTTTTT
abundance: NA; d_gene: NA; j_gene: TRBJ1-1; v_gene: TRBV18; CDR3aa: CASSPAQGSNTEAFF; CDR3nt: TGTGCCAGCTCACCCGCCCAGGGGAGCAACACTGAAGCTTTCTTT
abundance: once; d_gene: NA; j_gene: TRBJ1-2; v_gene: TRBV28; CDR3aa: CASKPGLGYGYTF; CDR3nt: TGTGCCAGCAAACCGGGACTAGGATATGGCTACACCTTC
abundance: NA; d_gene: NA; j_gene: TRBJ1-5; v_gene: TRBV27; CDR3aa: CASSFVGDQPQHF; CDR3nt: TGTGCCAGCAGTTTTGTGGGAGATCAGCCCCAGCATTTT
abundance: NA; d_gene: NA; j_gene: TRBJ1-5; v_gene: TRBV4-1; CDR3aa: CASSQNRDNQPQHF; CDR3nt: TGCGCCAGCAGCCAAAACAGGGACAATCAGCCCCAGCATTTT
abundance: NA; d_gene: TRBD2; j_gene: TRBJ2-1; v_gene: TRBV30; CDR3aa: CAWSGRGYNEQFF; CDR3nt: TGTGCCTGGAGCGGGAGGGGATACAATGAGCAGTTCTTC
abundance: few; d_gene: NA; j_gene: TRBJ1-5; v_gene: TRBV25-1; CDR3aa: CASRSGGSNQPQHF; CDR3nt: TGTGCCAGCAGATCCGGAGGCAGCAATCAGCCCCAGCATTTT
abundance: few; d_gene: TRBD1; j_gene: TRBJ1-1; v_gene: TRBV4-2; CDR3aa: CASSQGVGGSTEAFF; CDR3nt: TGTGCCAGCAGCCAAGGAGTAGGGGGCAGCACTGAAGCTTTCTTT
abundance: NA; d_gene: NA; j_gene: TRBJ2-6; v_gene: TRBV7-3; CDR3aa: CASSGSRDFGANVLTF; CDR3nt: TGTGCCAGCAGCGGATCCAGGGATTTTGGGGCCAACGTCCTGACTTTC
abundance: NA; d_gene: NA; j_gene: TRBJ1-3; v_gene: TRBV14; CDR3aa: CASSPYHTTSGNTIYF; CDR3nt: TGTGCCAGCAGCCCATATCACACAACCTCTGGAAACACCATATATTTT
abundance: few; d_gene: TRBD2; j_gene: TRBJ2-1; v_gene: TRBV29-1; CDR3aa: CSVQTSGGSNEQFF; CDR3nt: TGCAGCGTTCAAACTAGCGGGGGGAGCAATGAGCAGTTCTTC
abundance: few; d_gene: NA; j_gene: TRBJ1-2; v_gene: TRBV19; CDR3aa: CASSTTGVYGYTF; CDR3nt: TGTGCCAGTAGTACGACAGGAGTGTATGGCTACACCTTC
abundance: NA; d_gene: NA; j_gene: TRBJ2-1; v_gene: TRBV7-2; CDR3aa: CASSLVGQRDEQFF; CDR3nt: TGTGCCAGCAGCTTAGTGGGGCAGCGGGATGAGCAGTTCTTC
abundance: NA; d_gene: NA; j_gene: TRBJ2-1; v_gene: TRBV5-1; CDR3aa: CASSTPTLVSDYSSYNEQFF; CDR3nt: TGCGCCAGCAGCACCCCTACCCTGGTCAGCGACTACAGCTCCTACAATGAGCAGTTCTTC
abundance: NA; d_gene: TRBD2; j_gene: TRBJ2-1; v_gene: TRBV11-1; CDR3aa: CASSSPRGLAGETFF; CDR3nt: TGTGCCAGCAGCTCTCCCCGGGGACTAGCGGGAGAGACGTTCTTC
abundance: NA; d_gene: NA; j_gene: TRBJ1-5; v_gene: TRBV7-2; CDR3aa: CASSLWDTNQPQHF; CDR3nt: TGTGCCAGCAGCTTATGGGACACCAATCAGCCCCAGCATTTT
abundance: NA; d_gene: NA; j_gene: TRBJ2-1; v_gene: TRBV4-3; CDR3aa: CASSQWRASSYNEQFF; CDR3nt: TGCGCCAGCAGCCAATGGAGGGCCAGCTCCTACAATGAGCAGTTCTTC
abundance: NA; d_gene: NA; j_gene: TRBJ2-5; v_gene: TRBV2; CDR3aa: CASHRDNQETQYF; CDR3nt: TGTGCCAGTCACCGGGACAATCAAGAGACCCAGTACTTC
abundance: NA; d_gene: NA; j_gene: TRBJ2-3; v_gene: TRBV2; CDR3aa: CASSALASTDTQYF; CDR3nt: TGTGCCAGCAGTGCGCTAGCGAGCACAGATACGCAGTATTTT
abundance: once; d_gene: TRBD1; j_gene: TRBJ2-1; v_gene: TRBV5-1; CDR3aa: CASSLVAGGYNEQFF; CDR3nt: TGCGCCAGCAGCTTGGTGGCAGGGGGCTACAATGAGCAGTTCTTC
abundance: NA; d_gene: NA; j_gene: TRBJ2-7; v_gene: TRBV6-6; CDR3aa: CASSLDLSAVEQYF; CDR3nt: TGTGCCAGCAGCCTTGACCTGAGCGCGGTCGAGCAGTACTTC
abundance: few; d_gene: NA; j_gene: TRBJ1-2; v_gene: TRBV28; CDR3aa: CASRSEGGNYGYTF; CDR3nt: TGTGCCAGCCGATCCGAGGGAGGAAACTATGGCTACACCTTC
abundance: NA; d_gene: NA; j_gene: TRBJ2-7; v_gene: TRBV18; CDR3aa: CASSLTGSVDEQYF; CDR3nt: TGTGCCAGCTCACTCACAGGTTCCGTGGACGAGCAGTACTTC
abundance: few; d_gene: NA; j_gene: TRBJ2-5; v_gene: TRBV29-1; CDR3aa: CSVEPTTRETQYF; CDR3nt: TGCAGCGTTGAGCCGACGACCAGGGAGACCCAGTACTTC
abundance: NA; d_gene: TRBD2; j_gene: TRBJ2-1; v_gene: TRBV28; CDR3aa: CASGSGDSYNEQFF; CDR3nt: TGTGCCAGCGGAAGCGGGGACTCTTACAATGAGCAGTTCTTC
abundance: few; d_gene: TRBD1; j_gene: TRBJ1-4; v_gene: TRBV28; CDR3aa: CASTGTADEKLFF; CDR3nt: TGTGCCAGTACCGGGACAGCAGATGAAAAACTGTTTTTT
abundance: few; d_gene: NA; j_gene: TRBJ1-3; v_gene: TRBV9; CDR3aa: CASSPWTDSGNTIYF; CDR3nt: TGTGCCAGCAGCCCCTGGACTGACTCTGGAAACACCATATATTTT
abundance: NA; d_gene: NA; j_gene: TRBJ2-7; v_gene: TRBV7-2; CDR3aa: CASSSASSRSYEQYF; CDR3nt: TGTGCCAGCAGCTCCGCTAGCTCCCGTTCCTACGAGCAGTACTTC
abundance: few; d_gene: TRBD2; j_gene: TRBJ2-1; v_gene: TRBV29-1; CDR3aa: CSVGASGDAYNEQFF; CDR3nt: TGCAGCGTTGGGGCTAGCGGGGACGCATACAATGAGCAGTTCTTC
abundance: NA; d_gene: TRBD1; j_gene: TRBJ2-3; v_gene: TRBV2; CDR3aa: CASRDRSLDTQYF; CDR3nt: TGTGCCAGCCGGGACAGAAGTTTAGATACGCAGTATTTT
abundance: NA; d_gene: NA; j_gene: TRBJ1-1; v_gene: TRBV20-1; CDR3aa: CSARLGEAFF; CDR3nt: TGCAGTGCCCGGCTAGGTGAAGCTTTCTTT
abundance: NA; d_gene: TRBD1; j_gene: TRBJ1-5; v_gene: TRBV4-1; CDR3aa: CASSSWTGKNINQPQHF; CDR3nt: TGCGCCAGCAGCTCCTGGACAGGGAAAAATATCAATCAGCCCCAGCATTTT
abundance: few; d_gene: NA; j_gene: TRBJ2-1; v_gene: TRBV30; CDR3aa: CAWSVQAVPREQFF; CDR3nt: TGTGCCTGGAGTGTACAAGCGGTCCCTAGGGAGCAGTTCTTC
abundance: few; d_gene: NA; j_gene: TRBJ1-4; v_gene: TRBV4-2; CDR3aa: CASSQRQSNEKLFF; CDR3nt: TGTGCCAGCAGCCAGAGACAGTCTAATGAAAAACTGTTTTTT
abundance: NA; d_gene: TRBD1; j_gene: TRBJ2-1; v_gene: TRBV5-1; CDR3aa: CASSLDYRGIYNEQFF; CDR3nt: TGCGCCAGCAGCTTGGACTACAGGGGGATCTACAATGAGCAGTTCTTC
abundance: few; d_gene: NA; j_gene: TRBJ1-1; v_gene: TRBV29-1; CDR3aa: CSGQSGSTEAFF; CDR3nt: TGCAGCGGGCAGTCAGGGTCGACTGAAGCTTTCTTT
abundance: NA; d_gene: TRBD1; j_gene: TRBJ1-5; v_gene: TRBV7-3; CDR3aa: CASSHGQGDDQPQHF; CDR3nt: TGTGCCAGCAGCCACGGACAGGGCGATGATCAGCCCCAGCATTTT
abundance: NA; d_gene: TRBD1; j_gene: TRBJ1-1; v_gene: TRBV18; CDR3aa: CASSPLTGRAEAFF; CDR3nt: TGTGCCAGCTCACCCTTGACAGGGAGAGCTGAAGCTTTCTTT
abundance: NA; d_gene: TRBD1; j_gene: TRBJ1-2; v_gene: TRBV2; CDR3aa: CASSGQGNNYGYTF; CDR3nt: TGTGCCAGCTCAGGACAGGGGAATAACTATGGCTACACCTTC
abundance: NA; d_gene: NA; j_gene: TRBJ1-1; v_gene: TRBV30; CDR3aa: CAWSTLFGGEAFF; CDR3nt: TGTGCCTGGAGTACCCTCTTCGGGGGTGAAGCTTTCTTT
abundance: NA; d_gene: TRBD2; j_gene: TRBJ2-7; v_gene: TRBV28; CDR3aa: CASSPGSLAASYEQYF; CDR3nt: TGTGCCAGCAGCCCGGGGAGTCTAGCGGCCTCCTACGAGCAGTACTTC
abundance: few; d_gene: NA; j_gene: TRBJ1-5; v_gene: TRBV29-1; CDR3aa: CSVGGRNSNQPQHF; CDR3nt: TGCAGCGTTGGAGGGCGGAATAGCAATCAGCCCCAGCATTTT
abundance: NA; d_gene: NA; j_gene: TRBJ2-1; v_gene: TRBV6-4; CDR3aa: CASSDGAINEQFF; CDR3nt: TGTGCCAGCAGTGACGGGGCTATCAATGAGCAGTTCTTC